The TCR beta chain under discussion was sequenced for a study of shared T cell receptors in the human thymus. Some clones are missing from TCRdb's copy, which holds only in-frame ones; the method was immunoSEQ multiplex PCR. Of about 730,000 clones listed, 80% to 90% are singletons. As concerns this clone: Mismatch with germline at one junction end may stem from a read error.

This same sample was also part of a study on human thymus T cells. That publication notes: From resections taken during corrective heart surgery, the thymus tissue was obtained. Unrelated people showed highly overlapping thymic repertoires, related research reported.

Input material: thymocytes. This clonotype originated in a girl less than two years old with a congenital heart defect.

The CDR3 region is CASSYVGLDYGYTF. In DNA form, the CDR3 reads TGTGCCAGCAGTTACGTGGGGTTGGACTACGGCTACACCTTC. V and J are TRBV6-5 and TRBJ1-2; D uncertain. Germline V gene lookup returns CDR1 MNHEY and CDR2 SVGAGI. The CDR3 consists of 14 residues.